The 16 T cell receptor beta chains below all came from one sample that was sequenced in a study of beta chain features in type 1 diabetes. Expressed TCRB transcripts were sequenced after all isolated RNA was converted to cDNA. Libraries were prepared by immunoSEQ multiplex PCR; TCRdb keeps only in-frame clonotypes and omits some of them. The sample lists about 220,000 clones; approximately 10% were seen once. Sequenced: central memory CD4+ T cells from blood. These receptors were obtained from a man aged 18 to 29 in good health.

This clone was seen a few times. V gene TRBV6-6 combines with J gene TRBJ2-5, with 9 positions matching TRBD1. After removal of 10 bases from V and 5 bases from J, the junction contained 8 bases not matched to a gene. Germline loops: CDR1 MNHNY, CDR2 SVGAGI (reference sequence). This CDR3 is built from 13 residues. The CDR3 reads CAISRDRAETQYF. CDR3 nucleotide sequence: TGTGCCATCAGCCGGGACAGGGCGGAGACCCAGTACTTC.

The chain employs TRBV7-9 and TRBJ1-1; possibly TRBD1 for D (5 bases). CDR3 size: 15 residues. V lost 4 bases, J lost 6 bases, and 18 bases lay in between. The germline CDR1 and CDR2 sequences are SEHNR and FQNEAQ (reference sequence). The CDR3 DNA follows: TGTGCCAGCAGCTCCCAAAGTGTCCAGGGAGCTGAAGCTTTCTTT. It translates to CASSSQSVQGAEAFF.

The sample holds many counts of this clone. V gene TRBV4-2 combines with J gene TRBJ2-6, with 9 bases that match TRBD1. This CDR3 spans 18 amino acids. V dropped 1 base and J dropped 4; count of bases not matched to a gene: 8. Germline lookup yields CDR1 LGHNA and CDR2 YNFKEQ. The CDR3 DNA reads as TGTGCCAGCAGCCAAGTGGGTGGGACAGGGTTAGGGGCCAACGTCCTGACTTTC. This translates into CASSQVGGTGLGANVLTF.

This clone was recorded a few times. As DNA, the CDR3 is TGTGCCAGCAGCTTAGTCGGGACAGGGGATGAGCAGTTCTTC. Amino acids: CASSLVGTGDEQFF. The chain combines TRBV7-7 with TRBJ2-1, with 10 bases identical to TRBD1. The CDR3 runs to 14 residues. V shed 1 base and J 8 bases; nucleotides not matched to a gene: 2. CDR1 is SSHAT, CDR2 FNYEAQ, per germline (reference sequence).

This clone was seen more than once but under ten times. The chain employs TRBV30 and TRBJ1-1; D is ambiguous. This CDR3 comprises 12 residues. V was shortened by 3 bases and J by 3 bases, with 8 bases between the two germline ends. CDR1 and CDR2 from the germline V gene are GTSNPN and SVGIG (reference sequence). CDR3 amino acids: CAWSPRDTEAFF. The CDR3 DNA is TGTGCCTGGAGCCCAAGGGACACTGAAGCTTTCTTT.

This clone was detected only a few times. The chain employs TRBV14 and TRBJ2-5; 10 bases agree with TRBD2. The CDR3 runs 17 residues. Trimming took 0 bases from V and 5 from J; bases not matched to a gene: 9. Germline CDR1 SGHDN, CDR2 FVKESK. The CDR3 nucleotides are TGTGCCAGCAGCCAAGATAGGAGCGGGAGGGCCCTTGAGACCCAGTACTTC. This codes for CASSQDRSGRALETQYF.

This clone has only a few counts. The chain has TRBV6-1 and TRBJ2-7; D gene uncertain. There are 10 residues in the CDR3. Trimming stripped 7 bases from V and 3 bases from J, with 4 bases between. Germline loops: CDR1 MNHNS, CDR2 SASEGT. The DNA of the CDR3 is TGTGCCAGCAAGCTCTACGAGCAGTACTTC. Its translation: CASKLYEQYF.

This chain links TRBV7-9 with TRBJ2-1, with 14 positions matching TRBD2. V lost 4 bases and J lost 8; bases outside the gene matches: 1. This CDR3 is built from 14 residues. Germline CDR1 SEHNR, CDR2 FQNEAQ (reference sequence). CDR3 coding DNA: TGTGCCAGCAGCTGGGGACTAGCGGGAGATGAGCAGTTCTTC. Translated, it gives CASSWGLAGDEQFF.

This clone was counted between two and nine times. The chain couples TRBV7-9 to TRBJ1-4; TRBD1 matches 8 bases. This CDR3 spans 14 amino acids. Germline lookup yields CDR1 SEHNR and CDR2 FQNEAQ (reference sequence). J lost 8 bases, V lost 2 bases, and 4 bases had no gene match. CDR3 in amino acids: CASSLRDRTEKLFF. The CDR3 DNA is TGTGCCAGCAGCTTACGGGACAGGACGGAAAAACTGTTTTTT.

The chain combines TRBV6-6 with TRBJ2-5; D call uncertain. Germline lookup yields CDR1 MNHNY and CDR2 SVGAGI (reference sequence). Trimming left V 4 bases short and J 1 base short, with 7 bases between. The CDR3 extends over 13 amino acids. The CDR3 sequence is CASSSVSQETQYF. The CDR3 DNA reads TGTGCCAGCAGTTCTGTATCCCAAGAGACCCAGTACTTC.

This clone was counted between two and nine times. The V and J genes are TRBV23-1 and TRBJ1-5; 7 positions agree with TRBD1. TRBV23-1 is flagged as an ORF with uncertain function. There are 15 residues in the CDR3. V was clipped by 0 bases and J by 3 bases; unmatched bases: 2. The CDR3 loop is CASSQSTGPNQPQHF. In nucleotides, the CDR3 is TGCGCCAGCAGTCAATCGACAGGGCCCAATCAGCCCCAGCATTTT.

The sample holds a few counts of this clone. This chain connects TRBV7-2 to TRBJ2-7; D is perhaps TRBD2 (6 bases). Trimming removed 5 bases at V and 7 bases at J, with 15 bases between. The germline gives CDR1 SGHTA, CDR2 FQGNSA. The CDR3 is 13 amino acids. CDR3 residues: CASSAGTPGEQYF. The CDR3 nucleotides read TGTGCCAGCAGCGCCGGGACTCCCGGTGAGCAGTACTTC. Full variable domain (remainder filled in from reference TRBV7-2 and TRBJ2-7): GAGVSQSPSNKVTEKGKDVELRCDPISGHTALYWYRQSLGQGLEFLIYFQGNSAPDKSGLPSDRFSAERTGGSVSTLTIQRTQQEDSAVYLCASSAGTPGEQYFGPGTRLTVT.

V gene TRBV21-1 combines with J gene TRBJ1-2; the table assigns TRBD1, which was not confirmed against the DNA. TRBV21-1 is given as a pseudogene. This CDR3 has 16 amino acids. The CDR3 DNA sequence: TGTGCCAGCAGCAAAGTGGTCGTCAGGGTATCCTATGGCTACACCTTC. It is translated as CASSKVVVRVSYGYTF.

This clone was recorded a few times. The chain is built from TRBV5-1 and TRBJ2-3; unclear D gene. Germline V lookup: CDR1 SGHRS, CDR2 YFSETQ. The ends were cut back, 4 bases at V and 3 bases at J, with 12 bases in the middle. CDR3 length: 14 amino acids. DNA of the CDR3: TGCGCCAGCAGCCCCTCAACTAAGACAGATACGCAGTATTTT. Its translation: CASSPSTKTDTQYF. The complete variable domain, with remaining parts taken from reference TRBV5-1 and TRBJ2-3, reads KAGVTQTPRYLIKTRGQQVTLSCSPISGHRSVSWYQQTPGQGLQFLFEYFSETQRNKGNFPGRFSGRQFSNSRSEMNVSTLELGDSALYLCASSPSTKTDTQYFGPGTRLTVL.

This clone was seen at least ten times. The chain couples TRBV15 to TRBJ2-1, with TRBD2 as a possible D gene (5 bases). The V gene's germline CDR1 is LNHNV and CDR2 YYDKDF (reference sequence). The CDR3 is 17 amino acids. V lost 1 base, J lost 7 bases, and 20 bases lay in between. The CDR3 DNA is TGTGCCACCAGCAGAGGTGTCTCCTCGGACGGGGTGAATGAGCAGTTCTTC. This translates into CATSRGVSSDGVNEQFF. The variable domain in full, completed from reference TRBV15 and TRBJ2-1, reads DAMVIQNPRYQVTQFGKPVTLSCSQTLNHNVMYWYQQKSSQAPKLLFHYYDKDFNNEADTPDNFQSRRPNTSFCFLDIRSPGLGDTAMYLCATSRGVSSDGVNEQFFGPGTRLTVL.

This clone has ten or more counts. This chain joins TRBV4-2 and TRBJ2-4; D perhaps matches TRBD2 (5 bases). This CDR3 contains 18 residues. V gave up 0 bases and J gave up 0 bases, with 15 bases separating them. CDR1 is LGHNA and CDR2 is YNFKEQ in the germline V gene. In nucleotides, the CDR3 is TGTGCCAGCAGCCAAGAATATTTGTCAGAGGGAGCCAAAAACATTCAGTACTTC. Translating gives CASSQEYLSEGAKNIQYF.